These 30 T cell receptor beta chains were sequenced from one sample in a study of blood T cells in healthy people across ages. A second PCR of 7 to 11 cycles used a sample-barcoded 5' primer and a J-beta primer mix. Using its own MiXCR run on the 5' RACE reads, TCRdb lists one record per CDR3 protein. The sample consists of around 790,000 distinct CDR3 sequences, about 42% of them appearing once. Sequencing was performed on blood. The receptors shown here come from a man in his sixties in good health.

This clonotype turned up a few times. The chain has TRBV27 and TRBJ2-7, with 7 nucleotides matching TRBD2. V lost 9 bases and J lost 0; bases outside the gene matches: 8. CDR1 is MNHEY, CDR2 SMNVEV, per germline (reference sequence). This CDR3 spans 14 amino acids. In nucleotides, the CDR3 is TGTGCCAGTAAGGTCGGGGGGACCTCCTACGAGCAGTACTTC. The encoded protein is CASKVGGTSYEQYF.

V usage is TRBV12-3 or TRBV12-4 and J usage is TRBJ1-1; D possibly corresponds to TRBD1 (5 bases). CDR3 size: 13 residues. The V and J ends lost 6 bases and 4 bases respectively, with 12 bases between them. The DNA for the CDR3 is TGTGCCAGCAGCACCAGGGTGAGCACTGAAGCTTTCTTT. It is translated as CASSTRVSTEAFF.

This chain connects TRBV2 to TRBJ1-4, with a weak D call TRBD1 (6 bases). V was shortened by 7 bases and J by 4 bases, with 10 bases between the two germline ends. The CDR3 is 13 amino acids. CDR1 is SNHLY and CDR2 is FYNNEI in the germline V gene. As DNA, the CDR3 is TGTGCCAGCATGGGGGCAGATAATGAAAAACTGTTTTTT. Protein sequence: CASMGADNEKLFF.

This chain joins TRBV6-2 or TRBV6-3 and TRBJ2-2; 9 bases are shared with TRBD2. CDR3 length equals 17 residues. Germline trimming cut 4 bases from V and 1 base from J; bases unmatched to any gene: 7. Germline V gives CDR1 MNHEY, CDR2 SVGEGT. CDR3 loop: CASSSIRTSENTGELFF. The CDR3, as DNA: TGTGCCAGCAGTTCGATCCGGACTAGCGAGAACACCGGGGAGCTGTTTTTT.

In DNA form, the CDR3 reads TGTGCCAGCAGTACTGGACAGGGCGGATCCTACGAGCAGTACTTC. Amino acids: CASSTGQGGSYEQYF. The genes are TRBV9 and TRBJ2-7; 8 bases map to TRBD1. Germline V lookup: CDR1 SGDLS, CDR2 YYNGEE. The J segment lost 1 base and the V segment lost 5 bases, leaving 8 bases of the junction unmatched. This CDR3 contains 15 residues.

The chain joins TRBV3-1 to TRBJ2-1; possibly TRBD1 or TRBD2 for D (6 bases each). The germline V and J ends were trimmed by 1 base and 10 bases, with 11 bases remaining between them. This CDR3 has 13 residues. Germline V gives CDR1 LGHDT, CDR2 YNNKEL (reference sequence). Here the CDR3 reads CASSQVGGQEQFF. The CDR3 nucleotides are TGTGCCAGCAGCCAAGTGGGAGGACAGGAGCAGTTCTTC.

V is TRBV29-1 and J is TRBJ2-5, with 9 bases fitting TRBD2. CDR3 size: 15 residues. CDR1 and CDR2 from the germline V gene are SQVTM and ANQGSEA. Trimming took 6 bases from V and 2 from J; bases not matched to a gene: 10. CDR3 amino acids: CSVTRLAANQETQYF. CDR3 in DNA: TGCAGCGTGACCCGACTAGCGGCCAATCAAGAGACCCAGTACTTC. The variable domain in full, with the rest retrieved from reference TRBV29-1 and TRBJ2-5, is SAVISQKPSRDICQRGTSLTIQCQVDSQVTMMFWYRQQPGQSLTLIATANQGSEATYESGFVIDKFPISRPNLTFSTLTVSNMSPEDSSIYLCSVTRLAANQETQYFGPGTRLLVL.

V is TRBV3-1 and J is TRBJ1-4; TRBD1 matches at 11 bases. V dropped 1 base and J dropped 5; count of bases not matched to a gene: 3. The CDR3 runs to 16 residues. CDR1 and CDR2 from the germline V gene are LGHDT and YNNKEL (reference sequence). CDR3 region: CASSQGGQGANEKLFF. Written as DNA, the CDR3 is TGTGCCAGCAGCCAAGGCGGACAGGGGGCGAATGAAAAACTGTTTTTT.

The V and J genes are TRBV5-1 and TRBJ2-7, with a weak D call TRBD1 (6 bases). Germline-derived CDR1 and CDR2 are SGHRS and YFSETQ. V dropped 4 bases and J dropped 2 bases, with 13 bases sitting between them. The CDR3 runs 14 residues. CDR3 region: CASSHRDMTYEQYF. Here the CDR3 DNA reads TGCGCCAGCAGCCACCGGGACATGACCTACGAGCAGTACTTC.

CDR3 in amino acids: CASSAITSYEQYF. The CDR3 coding sequence is TGTGCCAGCAGCGCTATCACATCCTACGAGCAGTACTTC. The chain carries TRBV7-9 and TRBJ2-7; D is uncertain. V was pared by 5 bases and J by 1 base, with 9 bases between. The germline V gene encodes CDR1 SEHNR and CDR2 FQNEAQ (reference sequence). The CDR3 consists of 13 residues.

The chain joins TRBV4-3 to TRBJ2-2; D is ambiguous. Germline V gives CDR1 LGHNA, CDR2 YSLEER. The CDR3 is 15 amino acids. V shed 2 bases and J shed 0 bases, with 7 bases lying between them. The CDR3 region has the DNA TGCGCCAGCAGCCAACAAAGGACGAACACCGGGGAGCTGTTTTTT. Translating it yields CASSQQRTNTGELFF.

V gene TRBV6-2 or TRBV6-3 combines with J gene TRBJ2-1; no reliable D call. CDR3 size: 12 residues. The germline V and J ends were trimmed by 6 bases and 13 bases, with 16 bases remaining between them. Germline assignment: CDR1 MNHEY and CDR2 SVGEGT. CDR3 in DNA: TGTGCCAGCAGGTACAGTCAGAGAGTCCAGTTCTTC. Its translation is CASRYSQRVQFF.

The rearrangement links TRBV18 to TRBJ1-2; 7 nucleotides agree with TRBD1. Germline loops: CDR1 KGHSH, CDR2 LQKENI. V lost 1 base and J lost 10; bases outside the gene matches: 12. The CDR3 runs 15 residues. CDR3 protein: CASSPLNYRGSDYTF. As DNA, the CDR3 is TGTGCCAGCTCACCACTCAATTACAGGGGAAGCGACTACACCTTC.

This clonotype showed up just a few times. V is TRBV7-2 and J is TRBJ2-1; maybe TRBD2 (5 bases). The CDR3 covers 15 residues. CDR1 and CDR2 from the germline V gene are SGHTA and FQGNSA. Deletions cut 5 bases from V and 7 bases from J, with 18 bases between. The CDR3: CASSPRRAGMNEQFF. In DNA form, the CDR3 reads TGTGCCAGCAGCCCACGTCGGGCGGGCATGAATGAGCAGTTCTTC.

J is TRBJ1-4 and V is TRBV18; TRBD1 aligns across 7 bases. V shed 6 bases and J 4 bases; nucleotides not matched to a gene: 8. The CDR3 is 15 residues long. Germline CDR1 is KGHSH and CDR2 is LQKENI. In DNA form, the CDR3 reads TGTGCCAGCTCGCCCCGGGACAGCGTTAATGAAAAACTGTTTTTT. The encoded protein is CASSPRDSVNEKLFF.

The rearrangement links TRBV7-9 to TRBJ1-6, with a possible D match to TRBD1 (5 bases). Germline loops: CDR1 SEHNR, CDR2 FQNEAQ (reference sequence). The CDR3 totals 14 residues. V shed 5 bases and J shed 8 bases, with 13 bases lying between them. The CDR3 coding sequence is TGTGCCAGCAGCCCAACGACGGGACATTCACCCCTCCACTTT. It yields the protein CASSPTTGHSPLHF.

This clonotype was seen only a few times. The gene calls are TRBV12-3 or TRBV12-4 and TRBJ2-1; tentatively, D is TRBD1 (5 bases). Trimming took 4 bases from V and 1 from J, leaving 20 bases between them. The CDR3 is 18 amino acids. In DNA form, the CDR3 reads TGTGCCAGCAGTTCCTTGACAGCCAAAGGTTGGTCCTACAATGAGCAGTTCTTC. Its translation: CASSSLTAKGWSYNEQFF.

The chain links TRBV6-5 to TRBJ1-1, with D possibly TRBD1 on 5 matching bases. Germline V lookup: CDR1 MNHEY, CDR2 SVGAGI. V gave up 10 bases and J gave up 2 bases, with 14 bases separating them. This CDR3 comprises 13 residues. The CDR3 here is CAIKTGLNTEAFF. DNA of the CDR3: TGTGCCATCAAAACAGGACTAAACACTGAAGCTTTCTTT.

The CDR3 sequence is CASSQATTSGGKTQYF. For the CDR3, the DNA is TGCGCCAGCAGCCAGGCAACAACTAGCGGGGGGAAGACCCAGTACTTC. The J gene is TRBJ2-5, the V gene TRBV4-1, with TRBD2 matching over 12 bases. With V trimmed by 3 bases and J by 6 bases, 8 bases remained unmatched. This CDR3 is 16 amino acids long. CDR1 is MGHRA, CDR2 YSYEKL, per germline.

This clonotype was seen many times. In DNA form, the CDR3 reads TGCAGCGTTCTCAAGATGGGACAGGGCTACGAGCAGTACTTC. Amino acid sequence: CSVLKMGQGYEQYF. This chain uses TRBV29-1 with TRBJ2-7; 9 bases align to TRBD1. CDR3 length equals 14 residues. The J segment lost 3 bases and the V segment lost 5 bases, leaving 8 bases of the junction unmatched. Germline V gene data show CDR1 as SQVTM and CDR2 as ANQGSEA.

For this clonotype: An end of the junction does not agree with germline; a read error may underlie this. The chain combines TRBV5-6 with TRBJ1-2, with D perhaps TRBD1 (5 bases). The germline V gene has CDR1 SGHDT and CDR2 YYEEEE. The CDR3 is 15 amino acids. CDR3 DNA sequence: TGTGCCACCGGGACGGGGGGGTGGACTAACTATGGCTACATCTTC. Amino acid sequence: CATGTGGWTNYGYIF.

This clonotype was found a few times. CDR3 sequence: CASSQGYPRDSPLHF. In nucleotides, the CDR3 is TGCGCCAGCAGCCAAGGCTACCCCAGGGATTCACCCCTCCACTTT. The chain recombines TRBV4-1 with TRBJ1-6; possibly TRBD1 for D (5 bases). Germline V gives CDR1 MGHRA, CDR2 YSYEKL. The CDR3 runs to 15 residues. The V and J ends lost 1 base and 8 bases respectively, with 12 bases between them.

The rearrangement links TRBV11-3 to TRBJ2-4; D possibly corresponds to TRBD2 (7 bases). Trimming took 2 bases from V and 0 from J, leaving 11 bases between them. CDR1 is SGHNT and CDR2 is YENEEA in the germline V gene. This CDR3 comprises 16 residues. Here the CDR3 DNA reads TGTGCCAGCAGCTTAATCGGGGGGCTAGCCAAAAACATTCAGTACTTC. Protein: CASSLIGGLAKNIQYF.

About this clonotype: One end of the junction is discordant with germline, which a read error may explain. The rearrangement links TRBV14 to TRBJ2-7, with 8 nucleotides matching TRBD1. Germline-derived CDR1 and CDR2 are SGHDN and FVKESK. This CDR3 comprises 14 residues. CDR3 region: CACRKTGAGYEQYF. The DNA of the CDR3 is TGTGCCTGCAGGAAGACAGGGGCCGGCTACGAGCAGTACTTC.

CDR3: CASSQERERRETQYF. The CDR3 DNA sequence: TGCGCCAGCAGCCAAGAGAGGGAGAGGAGAGAGACCCAGTACTTC. The chain links TRBV4-3 to TRBJ2-5; maybe TRBD2 (5 bases). V lost 0 bases and J lost 4, with 12 bases in between. There are 15 residues in the CDR3. The V gene's germline CDR1 is LGHNA and CDR2 YSLEER.

The J gene is TRBJ2-3, the V gene TRBV6-2 or TRBV6-3; D uncertain. Germline lookup yields CDR1 MNHEY and CDR2 SVGEGT. The V and J ends lost 7 bases and 4 bases respectively, with 12 bases between them. CDR3 length: 13 residues. The CDR3 DNA follows: TGTGCCAGCACTCGGGCTCGCCCAGATACGCAGTATTTT. As protein: CASTRARPDTQYF.

This chain connects TRBV5-5 to TRBJ1-1, with TRBD1 matching 7 bases. Germline lookup yields CDR1 SGHKS and CDR2 YYEKEE (reference sequence). The CDR3 loop spans 15 amino acids. Trimming at V came to 4 bases and at J to 1 base, leaving 7 bases not matched to a gene. The CDR3 DNA follows: TGTGCCAGCAGCGATAGACAGGGAAGGAACACTGAAGCTTTCTTT. It codes for CASSDRQGRNTEAFF.

This chain links TRBV12-3 or TRBV12-4 with TRBJ1-3, with 8 bases fitting TRBD1. The V gene end was trimmed by 6 bases and the J gene end by 13 bases; junction bases not matched to a gene: 5. This CDR3 comprises 11 residues. DNA of the CDR3: TGTGCCAGCAGCCAGGGGGCCAGAATATATTTT. Encoded protein: CASSQGARIYF.

The chain employs TRBV4-3 and TRBJ2-7; D is possibly TRBD2 (6 bases). The CDR3 contains 15 residues. V was trimmed by 4 bases and J by 2 bases, leaving 15 bases between them. The germline CDR1 and CDR2 sequences are LGHNA and YSLEER. CDR3 sequence: CASSPQSRGTYEQYF. The CDR3 DNA reads as TGCGCCAGCAGCCCACAAAGCCGGGGGACCTACGAGCAGTACTTC.

The chain combines TRBV27 with TRBJ2-1, with TRBD1 matching 8 bases. V dropped 6 bases and J dropped 3; count of bases not matched to a gene: 10. The CDR3 is made up of 16 amino acids. Looked up from germline, CDR1 is MNHEY and CDR2 is SMNVEV (reference sequence). CDR3 residues: CASRSGAGGFYNEQFF. The CDR3 nucleotides read TGTGCCAGCAGGTCAGGAGCAGGGGGCTTCTACAATGAGCAGTTCTTC.